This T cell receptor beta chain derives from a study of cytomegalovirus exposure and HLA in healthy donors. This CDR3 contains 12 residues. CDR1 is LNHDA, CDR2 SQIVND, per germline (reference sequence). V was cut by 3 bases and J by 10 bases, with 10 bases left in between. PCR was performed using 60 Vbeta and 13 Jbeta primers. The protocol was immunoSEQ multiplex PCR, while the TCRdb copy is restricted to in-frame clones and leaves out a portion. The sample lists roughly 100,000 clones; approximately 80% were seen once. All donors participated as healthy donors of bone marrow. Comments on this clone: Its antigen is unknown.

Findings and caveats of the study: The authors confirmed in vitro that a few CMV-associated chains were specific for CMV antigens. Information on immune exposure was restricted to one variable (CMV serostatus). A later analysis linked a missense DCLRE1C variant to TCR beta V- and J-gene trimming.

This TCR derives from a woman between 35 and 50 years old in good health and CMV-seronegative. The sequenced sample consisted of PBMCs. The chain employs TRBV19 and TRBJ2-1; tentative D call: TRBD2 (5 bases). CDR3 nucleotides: TGTGCCAGTAGTATTAGAGGGAAGGAGCAGTTCTTC. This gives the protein CASSIRGKEQFF.